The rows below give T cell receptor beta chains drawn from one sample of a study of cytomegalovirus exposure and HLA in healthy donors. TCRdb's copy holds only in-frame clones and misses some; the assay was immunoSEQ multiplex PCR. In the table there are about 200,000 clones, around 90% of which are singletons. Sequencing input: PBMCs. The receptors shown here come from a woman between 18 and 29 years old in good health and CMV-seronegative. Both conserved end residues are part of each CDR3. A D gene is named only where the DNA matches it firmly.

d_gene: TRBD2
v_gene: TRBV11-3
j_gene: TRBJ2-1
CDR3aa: CASSLDGTSLNEQFF
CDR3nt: TGTGCCAGCAGCTTAGACGGGACTAGTCTCAATGAGCAGTTCTTC

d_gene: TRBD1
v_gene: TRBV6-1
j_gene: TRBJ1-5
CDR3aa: CASSGQGLGNQPQHF
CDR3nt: TGTGCCAGCAGTGGACAGGGTTTGGGCAATCAGCCCCAGCATTTT

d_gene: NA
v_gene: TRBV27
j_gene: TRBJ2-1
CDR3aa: CASKDRNEQFF
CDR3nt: TGTGCCAGCAAAGACAGAAATGAGCAGTTCTTC

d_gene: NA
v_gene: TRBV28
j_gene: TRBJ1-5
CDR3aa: CASRMPGQDQPQHF
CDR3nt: TGTGCCAGCAGAATGCCGGGACAAGATCAGCCCCAGCATTTT

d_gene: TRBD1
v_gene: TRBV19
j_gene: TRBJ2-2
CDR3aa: CASNRGGTGELFF
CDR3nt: TGTGCCAGTAACAGGGGCGGCACCGGGGAGCTGTTTTTT

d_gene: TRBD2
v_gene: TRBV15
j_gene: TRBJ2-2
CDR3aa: CATSNAAGLFGELFF
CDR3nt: TGTGCCACCAGCAACGCAGCGGGGCTATTCGGGGAGCTGTTTTTT

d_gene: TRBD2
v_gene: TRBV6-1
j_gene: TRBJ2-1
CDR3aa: CASSGASGEYNEQFF
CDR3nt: TGTGCCAGCAGTGGTGCTAGCGGGGAGTACAATGAGCAGTTCTTC

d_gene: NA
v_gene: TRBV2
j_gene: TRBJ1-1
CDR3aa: CGVGGQNTEAFF
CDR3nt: TGTGGAGTAGGGGGACAGAACACTGAAGCTTTCTTT

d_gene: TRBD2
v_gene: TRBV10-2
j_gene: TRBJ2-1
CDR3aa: CASRPSGSSSYNEQFF
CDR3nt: TGCGCCAGCCGGCCTAGCGGGAGTTCGTCCTACAATGAGCAGTTCTTC

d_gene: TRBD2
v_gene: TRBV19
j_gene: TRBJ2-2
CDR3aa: CASSMRHSGISSGELFF
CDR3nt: TGTGCCAGTAGTATGAGACATAGCGGGATAAGTTCCGGGGAGCTGTTTTTT

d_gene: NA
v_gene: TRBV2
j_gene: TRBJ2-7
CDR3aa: CASSEWPGSAEQYF
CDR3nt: TGTGCCAGCAGTGAGTGGCCAGGGTCCGCCGAGCAGTACTTC

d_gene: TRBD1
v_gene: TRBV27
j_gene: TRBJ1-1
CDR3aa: CASSSLQGAESTEAFF
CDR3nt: TGTGCCAGCAGTTCCTTACAGGGGGCGGAGAGCACTGAAGCTTTCTTT

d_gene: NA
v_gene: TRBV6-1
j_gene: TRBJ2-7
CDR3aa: CASSEGLGSVYEQYF
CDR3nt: TGTGCCAGCAGTGAAGGGCTAGGGAGTGTCTACGAGCAGTACTTC

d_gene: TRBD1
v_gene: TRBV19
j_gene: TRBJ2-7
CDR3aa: CASSIARDRLYEQYF
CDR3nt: TGTGCCAGTAGTATAGCCCGGGACAGGCTCTACGAGCAGTACTTC